The T cell receptor (beta chain) under discussion was sequenced for a study of blood T cell repertoires in COVID-19. The assay was immunoSEQ multiplex PCR, and TCRdb's table has in-frame clones only and misses some. The table includes around 150,000 clones, roughly nine tenths detected once. The sequenced sample was peripheral blood. The receptor was derived from a woman aged 60-75 years with active COVID-19.

The CDR3 here is CASSLGGGRGNEQFF. CDR3 DNA: TGTGCCAGCAGCTTAGGGGGGGGCAGGGGCAATGAGCAGTTCTTC. The gene calls are TRBV11-2 and TRBJ2-1, with D possibly being TRBD2 (7 bases). The CDR3 contains 15 residues. Germline lookup yields CDR1 SGHAT and CDR2 FQNNGV. Trimming took off 1 base at V and 6 bases at J, with 13 bases between the two ends.